This T cell receptor beta chain came from a study of cytomegalovirus exposure and HLA in healthy donors. The donors gave bone marrow, and they were healthy. The PCR made use of 60 Vbeta and 13 Jbeta primers. TCRdb keeps only in-frame clones here, not all; method: immunoSEQ multiplex PCR. The table has about 75,000 clones, roughly 84% seen once. V lost 3 bases, J lost 2 bases, and 8 bases lay in between. Germline CDR1 is LNHDA and CDR2 is SQIVND (reference sequence). There are 14 residues in the CDR3. Sequencing was carried out using PBMCs. The receptor's source is a man aged 70-80 years in good health and CMV-seropositive. The rearrangement uses TRBV19 and TRBJ1-5; a possible D gene is TRBD1 (6 bases). CDR3 sequence (DNA): TGTGCCAGTAGTATCAGGGGACGCAATCAGCCCCAGCATTTT. It yields the protein CASSIRGRNQPQHF.